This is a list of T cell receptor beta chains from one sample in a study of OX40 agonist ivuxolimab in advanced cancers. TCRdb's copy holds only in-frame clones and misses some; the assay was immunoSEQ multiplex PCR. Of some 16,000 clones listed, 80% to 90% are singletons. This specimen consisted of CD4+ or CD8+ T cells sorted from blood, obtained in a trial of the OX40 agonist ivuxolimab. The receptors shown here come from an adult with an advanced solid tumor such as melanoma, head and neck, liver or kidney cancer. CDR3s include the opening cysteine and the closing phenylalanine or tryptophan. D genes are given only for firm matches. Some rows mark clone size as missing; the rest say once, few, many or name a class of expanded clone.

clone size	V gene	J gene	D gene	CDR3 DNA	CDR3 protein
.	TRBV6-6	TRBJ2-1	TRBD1	TGTGCCAGCAGTTACGTGACAGGGATGGACAATGAGCAGTTCTTC	CASSYVTGMDNEQFF
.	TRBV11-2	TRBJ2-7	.	TGTGCCAGCAGCTCAAGCTCCTACGAGCAGTACTTC	CASSSSSYEQYF
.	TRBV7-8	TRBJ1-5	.	TGTGCCAGCAGCTTCCAAGGTAGCAATCAGCCCCAGCATTTT	CASSFQGSNQPQHF
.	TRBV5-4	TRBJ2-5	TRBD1	TGTGCCAGCAGCCGGGACAGGTCCCAAGAGACCCAGTACTTC	CASSRDRSQETQYF
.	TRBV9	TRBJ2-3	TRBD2	TGTGCCAGCAGCCTAAGCGGGAGGACCACAGATACGCAGTATTTT	CASSLSGRTTDTQYF
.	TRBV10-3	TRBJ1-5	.	TGTGCCATCACGGGGGAAGTCAATCAGCCCCAGCATTTT	CAITGEVNQPQHF
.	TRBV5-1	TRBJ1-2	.	TGCGCCAGCAGCTTAGGAGGGGATGGCTACACCTTC	CASSLGGDGYTF
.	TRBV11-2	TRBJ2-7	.	TGTGCCAGCAGCTTCGGGGCTAGTCGCGAGCAGTACTTC	CASSFGASREQYF
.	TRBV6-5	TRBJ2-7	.	TGTGCCAGCAGACAACCCGGGGGCGATTCCTACGAGCAGTACTTC	CASRQPGGDSYEQYF
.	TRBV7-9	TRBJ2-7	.	TGTGCCAGCAGCCTCAACTTAGCGGTCCACGAGCAGTACTTC	CASSLNLAVHEQYF
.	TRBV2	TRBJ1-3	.	TGTGCCAGCAGTGGGGAGGGCCCCATATATTTT	CASSGEGPIYF
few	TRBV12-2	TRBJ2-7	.	TGTGTCCGAGGAGGCCGCGAGCAGTACTTC	CVRGGREQYF